This is a list of T cell receptor beta chains from one sample in a study of blood T cells in healthy people across ages. TCRdb processed the 5' RACE reads anew with MiXCR; each CDR3 protein has one entry. The data contain about 1.4 million distinct CDR3 sequences, 59% of them seen just once; the ten biggest clones take up about 6.7%. Sequencing was done on a sample of blood. All receptors derive from a man between 18 and 29 years old in good health. CDR3s include the opening cysteine and the closing phenylalanine or tryptophan. Fields, in order: J gene, clone size, CDR3 length, V gene, D gene, CDR3 DNA, CDR3 protein. The D gene is left open where the match is weak. Expanded clones are given a class, and other clones once, few, many or no size at all.

TRBJ2-3	-	15	TRBV14	TRBD2	TGTGCCAGCAGTCATAGCGGGGGGGCAACAGATACGCAGTATTTT	CASSHSGGATDTQYF
TRBJ2-3	-	16	TRBV5-1	TRBD1	TGCGCCAGCAGCTTGAGTGGACAGGGGAAAATGGATACGCAGTATTTT	CASSLSGQGKMDTQYF
TRBJ2-7	-	15	TRBV10-3	TRBD2	TGTGCCATCAGTGACGCTAGCGGGGGGCCTCCCGAGCAGTACTTC	CAISDASGGPPEQYF
TRBJ2-1	-	13	TRBV11-2	-	TGTGCCAGCAGCCGCGGGGTGGGTGAGACCCAGTTCTTC	CASSRGVGETQFF
TRBJ1-1	-	15	TRBV5-1	TRBD1	TGCGCCAGCAGCACCACAGGGGGAGTTTACACTGAAGCTTTCTTT	CASSTTGGVYTEAFF
TRBJ2-7	once	14	TRBV20-1	-	TGCAGTGCTAGAGAGGGGGCAAATTGGCACGAGCAGTACTTC	CSAREGANWHEQYF
TRBJ1-5	-	15	TRBV6-6	-	TGTGCCAGCAGCCGGGGGCAGAATCCCAATCAGCCCCAGCATTTT	CASSRGQNPNQPQHF
TRBJ2-7	-	14	TRBV14	-	TGTGCCAGCAGCCAAACCGACGGTGGCCACGAGCAGTACTTC	CASSQTDGGHEQYF
TRBJ2-7	-	15	TRBV6-6	-	TGTGCCAGCAGTTACTCGAATTGGGGATCCTACGAGCAGTACTTC	CASSYSNWGSYEQYF
TRBJ2-7	-	14	TRBV27	-	TGTGCCAGCAGTTTATCGGCAAACGCCTACGAGCAGTACTTC	CASSLSANAYEQYF
TRBJ2-7	-	15	TRBV6-5	-	TGTGCCAGCAGTTATTCCAGCGAGGGATCAGACGAGCAGTACTTC	CASSYSSEGSDEQYF
TRBJ2-1	few	17	TRBV12-3/TRBV12-4	TRBD2	TGTGCCAGCAGTCCCGGGACTAGCGCAGCGTCCTACAATGAGCAGTTCTTC	CASSPGTSAASYNEQFF
TRBJ2-1	-	12	TRBV20-1	TRBD2	TGCAGTGCTAGTAGCGGGGGCAATGAGCAGTTCTTC	CSASSGGNEQFF
TRBJ2-3	-	17	TRBV20-1	TRBD2	TGCAGTGCTAGAGATCGCTGGACTAGCGGGGGGTGGGATACGCAGTATTTT	CSARDRWTSGGWDTQYF
TRBJ1-2	-	14	TRBV11-2	TRBD1	TGTGCCAGCAGCCCAGGGGGCGCGATCTATGGCTACACCTTC	CASSPGGAIYGYTF
TRBJ2-5	-	15	TRBV28	TRBD2	TGTGCCAGCAGTTCTTTGACTAGCGGTAGAGAGACCCAGTACTTC	CASSSLTSGRETQYF
TRBJ2-1	-	16	TRBV7-7	TRBD2	TGTGCTAGCAGCTCCACTAGCGGGGGGCCAGTCAATGAGCAGTTCTTC	CASSSTSGGPVNEQFF
TRBJ2-7	-	14	TRBV27	TRBD1	TGTGCCAGCAGTTACCTTCCGACAGGGAACGAGCAGTACTTC	CASSYLPTGNEQYF